These 24 T cell receptor beta chains originate from one sample sequenced in a study of spatial heterogeneity in lung cancer. Each CDR3 protein gets one entry after TCRdb re-called the 5' RACE reads with MiXCR. The data contain approximately 9,700 distinct CDR3 sequences, roughly 3.9% of them singletons. Time point of the sample: blood taken at disease recurrence. From tumor, nontumor lung or frozen PBMC, whole RNA was taken unsorted for sequencing. The source material was PBMCs, sampled at recurrence. All receptors come from a female donor with early-stage non-small cell lung cancer.

In this sample, this clonotype turned up many times. This beta chain slipped into a library made for alpha chains as a stray read, so its size is not meaningful. The V gene is TRBV20-1, the J gene TRBJ2-3; 16 nucleotides agree with TRBD2. V trimming: 6 bases; J trimming: 0 bases; junction bases outside the gene matches: 9. The germline V gene encodes CDR1 DFQATT and CDR2 SNEGSKA (reference sequence). The CDR3 sequence is 18 residues long. The CDR3 nucleotides are TGCAGTGCCCCACTGGGACTAGCGGGGGGGCGTAGCACAGATACGCAGTATTTT. Amino acids: CSAPLGLAGGRSTDTQYF.

This clonotype was observed at least ten times. The library was built for alpha chains, so this beta chain is an off-target read and its size means little. The chain links TRBV28 to TRBJ2-3; D is ambiguous. This CDR3 spans 11 amino acids. V lost 6 bases and J 5 bases, leaving 6 bases between the germline ends. Germline V gene data show CDR1 as MDHEN and CDR2 as SYDVKM. The CDR3 nucleotides read TGTGCCAGCAGCCACCAAGATACGCAGTATTTT. It specifies CASSHQDTQYF.

By share, this clonotype counts as medium-sized. Found in a library prepared for alpha chains, this beta chain is an off-target read, and its abundance has little meaning. This rearrangement joins TRBV28 to TRBJ2-7, with 7 bases identical to TRBD1. Trimming took 5 bases from V and 3 from J; bases not matched to a gene: 13. The germline V gene has CDR1 MDHEN and CDR2 SYDVKM. The CDR3 runs to 16 residues. The DNA for the CDR3 is TGTGCCAGCAGTCCCCTCTTAAGGGCAGGGGGCTACGAGCAGTACTTC. The encoded protein is CASSPLLRAGGYEQYF.

This clonotype is medium-sized within its sample. The library was prepared for alpha chains; this beta chain is a stray read, so its frequency means little. The chain uses TRBV28 and TRBJ2-7; D remains unclear. V was clipped by 7 bases and J by 2 bases, with 18 bases between them. In germline, CDR1 is MDHEN, CDR2 SYDVKM. The CDR3 covers 15 residues. CDR3 DNA sequence: TGTGCCAGCAAACCAACACGAAGGAGAACCTACGAGCAGTACTTC. Amino acids: CASKPTRRRTYEQYF. Full variable domain (missing parts from reference TRBV28 and TRBJ2-7): DVKVTQSSRYLVKRTGEKVFLECVQDMDHENMFWYRQDPGLGLRLIYFSYDVKMKEKGDIPEGYSVSREKKERFSLILESASTNQTSMYLCASKPTRRRTYEQYFGPGTRLTVT.

This clonotype is termed medium-sized (0.01 to 0.1%). This beta chain represents an off-target read in a library built for alpha chains; its size is of limited meaning. CDR3 in amino acids: CATSDPDRYQETQYF. CDR3 sequence (DNA): TGTGCCACCAGTGACCCGGACAGGTACCAAGAGACCCAGTACTTC. The chain combines TRBV24-1 with TRBJ2-5; 7 bases are shared with TRBD1. This CDR3 region has 15 residues. The germline V gene has CDR1 KGHDR and CDR2 SFDVKD. The J segment lost 0 bases and the V segment lost 4 bases, leaving 4 bases of the junction unmatched.

By frequency in the sample, this clonotype is medium-sized. As an off-target read in a library built for alpha chains, this beta chain has a frequency of little significance. This rearrangement joins TRBV21-1 to TRBJ2-7. TRBV21-1 is marked as a pseudogene. The CDR3 runs 16 residues. Here the CDR3 reads CASSKYSVPTIYEQYF. CDR3 in DNA: TGTGCCAGCAGCAAATATAGTGTACCTACCATCTACGAGCAGTACTTC.

Note on this clonotype: Since it is a stray read in a library aimed at alpha chains, this beta chain has a size that is not meaningful. The chain combines TRBV12-3 or TRBV12-4 with TRBJ1-1; possibly TRBD1 for D (5 bases). CDR3 size: 14 residues. V gave up 3 bases and J gave up 5 bases, with 13 bases separating them. The CDR3 DNA reads as TGTGCCAGCAGTTTGACAGCCCGAATGACTGAAGCTTTCTTT. This codes for CASSLTARMTEAFF.

There are many counts of this clonotype. This beta chain is a stray read from a library made for alpha chains; its abundance is not meaningful. The chain has TRBV4-2 and TRBJ2-5; 13 nucleotides line up with TRBD2. Trimming at V came to 4 bases and at J to 3 bases, leaving 2 bases not matched to a gene. Germline V gene lookup returns CDR1 LGHNA and CDR2 YNFKEQ. The length of the CDR3 is 15 residues. The CDR3 protein is CASSPTSGGEETQYF. For the CDR3, the DNA is TGTGCCAGCAGCCCAACTAGCGGGGGGGAAGAGACCCAGTACTTC.

On this clonotype: Found in a library prepared for alpha chains, this beta chain is an off-target read, and its abundance has little meaning. The rearrangement uses TRBV12-3 or TRBV12-4 and TRBJ2-5; D might be TRBD1 or TRBD2, each matching 5 bases. The V gene lost 4 bases and the J gene lost 1 base, with 10 bases spanning the gap. This CDR3 is built from 14 residues. Written as DNA, the CDR3 is TGTGCCAGCAGTTCTACCGGGACCCAAGAGACCCAGTACTTC. Protein: CASSSTGTQETQYF.

Ten or more counts support this clonotype. This beta chain is an unintended read in a library built for alpha chains; its size means little. This chain joins TRBV28 and TRBJ1-2; 10 nucleotides agree with TRBD1. The V segment lost 4 bases and the J segment 3 bases; nucleotides outside the gene matches: 5. The germline gives CDR1 MDHEN, CDR2 SYDVKM. This CDR3 spans 15 amino acids. In DNA, the CDR3 is TGTGCCAGCAGTTCGTCCGGGACAGGGGACTATGGCTACACCTTC. It is translated as CASSSSGTGDYGYTF.

There are many counts of this clonotype. This beta chain is a stray sequence in a library constructed for alpha chains; its clone size is not meaningful. DNA of the CDR3: TGTGCCAGCAGCCAAGGGGAGCGAGGCCAGTACTTC. Translating gives CASSQGERGQYF. The V call is TRBV3-1, the J call TRBJ2-5; the D gene is possibly TRBD2 (5 bases). The V gene's germline CDR1 is LGHDT and CDR2 YNNKEL (reference sequence). With 1 base removed from V and 10 bases from J, the gap between germline ends came to 10 bases. The CDR3 spans 12 residues.

This clonotype was picked up many times. Being off target in a library aimed at alpha chains, this beta chain has a size of little meaning. V is TRBV12-3 or TRBV12-4 and J is TRBJ2-1; the D gene could be TRBD1 or TRBD2 (5 bases each). The V end was cut by 5 bases, the J end by 0 bases, with 14 bases between. This CDR3 region has 16 residues. The CDR3 reads CASSPGTGTSYNEQFF. DNA of the CDR3: TGTGCCAGCAGTCCCGGGACGGGGACCTCCTACAATGAGCAGTTCTTC.

Within the sample, this clonotype is medium-sized. The size of this beta chain means little, since it is a stray read in a library made for alpha chains. The chain carries TRBV10-3 and TRBJ2-3; 7 nucleotides match TRBD2. This CDR3 has 15 amino acids. The V segment lost 10 bases and the J segment 7 bases; nucleotides outside the gene matches: 17. Germline CDR1 ENHRY, CDR2 SYGVKD. CDR3 sequence (DNA): TGTGCCACATGCCCTATGGACGGGGGGATATATACGCAGTATTTT. Amino acid sequence: CATCPMDGGIYTQYF.

This clonotype was found many times. Being off target in a library aimed at alpha chains, this beta chain has a size of little meaning. The V call is TRBV6-1, the J call TRBJ2-7; no firm D call. V lost 0 bases, J lost 0 bases, and 6 bases lay in between. From germline, CDR1 is MNHNS and CDR2 SASEGT. The CDR3 extends over 14 amino acids. CDR3 bases: TGTGCCAGCAGTGAAGCTTCCAACTCCTACGAGCAGTACTTC. Translated, it gives CASSEASNSYEQYF.

By frequency in the sample, this clonotype is medium-sized. This beta chain represents an off-target read in a library built for alpha chains; its size is of limited meaning. CDR3 sequence: CASSEALTYEQYF. In DNA, the CDR3 is TGTGCCAGCAGTGAAGCGCTAACGTACGAGCAGTACTTC. The chain couples TRBV2 to TRBJ2-7; D call uncertain. The CDR3 extends over 13 amino acids. From germline, CDR1 is SNHLY and CDR2 FYNNEI. With 0 bases removed from V and 4 bases from J, the gap between germline ends came to 7 bases.

This clonotype was detected many times. The size of this beta chain means little, since it is a stray read in a library made for alpha chains. The chain uses TRBV9 and TRBJ1-6; TRBD1 matches at 9 bases. V lost 2 bases and J lost 7; bases outside the gene matches: 4. This CDR3 has 15 amino acids. In germline, CDR1 is SGDLS, CDR2 YYNGEE. CDR3 DNA sequence: TGTGCCAGCAGCGTGGGGACAGGGTCCAATTCACCCCTCCACTTT. It specifies CASSVGTGSNSPLHF.

The sample holds many counts of this clonotype. In a library made to pick up alpha chains, this beta chain is a stray read with a size that means little. The rearrangement links TRBV20-1 to TRBJ2-7; perhaps D is TRBD1 or TRBD2 (5 bases each). The CDR3 has 12 amino acids. Germline V gene lookup returns CDR1 DFQATT and CDR2 SNEGSKA (reference sequence). V was pared by 3 bases and J by 3 bases, with 9 bases between. The CDR3 reads CSASEGSYEQYF. The CDR3 DNA sequence: TGCAGTGCTAGCGAGGGGAGCTACGAGCAGTACTTC.

This clonotype was seen ten or more times. As an off-target read in a library built for alpha chains, this beta chain has a frequency of little significance. The chain recombines TRBV5-6 with TRBJ1-2; no clear D. Per germline, CDR1 SGHDT and CDR2 YYEEEE. Trimming cost V 4 bases and J 2 bases, with 9 bases left between them. The CDR3 length is 13 residues. The CDR3 DNA reads TGTGCCAGCAGCCTCATGGCAAACTATGGCTACACCTTC. It is translated as CASSLMANYGYTF.

This clonotype was counted many times. This beta chain is off target for a library built for alpha chains, so its abundance means little. V gene TRBV4-3 combines with J gene TRBJ1-5; 7 bases map to TRBD1. The CDR3 has 16 residues. The trim removed 4 bases at V and 1 base at J, leaving 7 bases unmatched. Germline V gene sequence: CDR1 LGHNA, CDR2 YSLEER. In nucleotides, the CDR3 is TGCGCCAGCAGCCCAGGGGGGGCTAGGAGCAATCAGCCCCAGCATTTT. As protein: CASSPGGARSNQPQHF.

This clonotype has at least ten counts. This beta chain turned up in a library designed for alpha chains; as an off-target read, its abundance says little. V usage is TRBV6-2 or TRBV6-3 and J usage is TRBJ1-2; 7 nucleotides match TRBD1. J gave up 6 bases and V 2 bases, and 12 bases lay outside the gene matches. The CDR3 is made up of 16 amino acids. The germline V gene encodes CDR1 MNHEY and CDR2 SVGEGT. The CDR3 loop reads CASSYAAPGQINGYTF. The CDR3 DNA reads as TGTGCCAGCAGTTACGCCGCGCCGGGACAGATCAATGGCTACACCTTC.

Ten or more counts support this clonotype. This beta chain is off target for a library built for alpha chains, so its abundance means little. The V and J genes are TRBV6-2 or TRBV6-3 and TRBJ2-5; 8 positions match TRBD1. Trimming cost V 0 bases and J 1 base; bases outside gene matches: 4. Germline loops: CDR1 MNHEY, CDR2 SVGEGT. This CDR3 comprises 16 residues. As DNA, the CDR3 is TGTGCCAGCAGTTACTCGACGGGGACAGGCCAAGAGACCCAGTACTTC. Its translation is CASSYSTGTGQETQYF.

This clonotype was observed at least ten times. This beta chain is off target for a library built for alpha chains, so its abundance means little. The J gene is TRBJ2-5, the V gene TRBV20-1; a weak D match, TRBD2 (5 bases). Germline CDR1 and CDR2: DFQATT and SNEGSKA (reference sequence). This CDR3 is built from 13 residues. The V end lost 6 bases, the J end lost 1 base, and 12 bases lay between the germline ends. The CDR3 coding sequence is TGCAGTGCGGCGGACTCCCTCCAAGAGACCCAGTACTTC. It yields the protein CSAADSLQETQYF.

On this clonotype itself: Mismatch with germline at one junction end may stem from a read error. Being off target in a library aimed at alpha chains, this beta chain has a size of little meaning. The chain combines TRBV10-3 with TRBJ2-5; no firm D call. Per the germline V gene, CDR1 is ENHRY and CDR2 is SYGVKD. CDR3 length: 12 amino acids. For the CDR3, the DNA is TGTGTCATCGGTGACCTAGAAGAGACCCAGTACTTC. Translating it yields CVIGDLEETQYF.

This clonotype was recorded many times. A library prepared for alpha chains yielded this beta chain as an off-target read; its size is of little meaning. The chain links TRBV6-1 to TRBJ2-7, with D uncertain. V lost 2 bases, J lost 7 bases, and 15 bases lay in between. This CDR3 region has 14 residues. Germline CDR1 MNHNS, CDR2 SASEGT. The CDR3 region is CASSEWARQGEQYF. CDR3 nucleotide sequence: TGTGCCAGCAGTGAATGGGCCAGGCAAGGGGAGCAGTACTTC.